This T cell receptor beta chain was captured in a study of Graves' ophthalmopathy and Graves' hyperthyroidism. General study findings and limits: Ophthalmopathy progression was predicted with about 71% sensitivity and roughly 74% specificity.

Germline values: CDR1 DFQATT, CDR2 SNEGSKA (reference sequence). The V and J ends lost 2 bases and 2 bases respectively, with 22 bases between them. CDR3 length: 17 amino acids. This clonotype appeared many times. The target antigen is unknown. Amplifying from RNA transcripts, the study obtained TCR beta CDR3 regions. Investigators did first-round RT-PCR with HTBI primers, then second-round multiplex PCR. TCRdb processed the multiplex PCR reads anew with MiXCR; each CDR3 protein has one entry. The sample has about 220,000 distinct CDR3 sequences; roughly a fifth are singletons. Where ophthalmopathy was present, donors had moderate-to-severe activity, CAS ≥3, NOSPECS ≥4 and duration under 3 months. Excluded were patients with other autoimmune diseases, uncontrolled infections, pregnancy or lactation. Someone took the PBMCs out of 10 ml of fresh peripheral blood.

The source material was peripheral blood. This sequence originates from a woman in her forties or fifties with Graves' ophthalmopathy. The chain joins TRBV20-1 to TRBJ2-7, with D possibly being TRBD1 or TRBD2 (6 bases each). The CDR3 reads CSARIPGRWRDTYEQYF. Here the CDR3 DNA reads TGCAGTGCTAGAATCCCTGGACGATGGAGGGACACCTACGAGCAGTACTTC.